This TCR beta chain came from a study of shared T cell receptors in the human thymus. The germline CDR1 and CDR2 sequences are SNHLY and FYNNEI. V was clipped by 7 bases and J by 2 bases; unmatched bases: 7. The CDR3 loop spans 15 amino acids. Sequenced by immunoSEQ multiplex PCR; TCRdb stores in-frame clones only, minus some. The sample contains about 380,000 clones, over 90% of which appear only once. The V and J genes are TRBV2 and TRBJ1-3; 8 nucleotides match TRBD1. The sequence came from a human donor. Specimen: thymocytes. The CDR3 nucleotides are TGTGCCAGCACCCATGAGGACAGGGCTGGAAACACCATATATTTT. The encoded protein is CASTHEDRAGNTIYF.